This TCR beta chain is drawn from a study of OX40 agonist ivuxolimab in advanced cancers. About the investigation overall: The costimulatory receptor OX40 (CD134) was targeted by ivuxolimab, a fully human IgG2 agonistic monoclonal antibody. Intravenous ivuxolimab was administered to patients every 2 weeks at six dose levels: 0.01, 0.1, 0.3, 1.5, 3 and 10 mg/kg. Among the roughly 50 dose-escalation patients, around 19 had hepatocellular carcinoma, some 15 melanoma, 9 renal cell carcinoma and 9 head and neck cancer. The dose-escalation cohort was around 83% male with a mean age of roughly 60 years, ranging from 23 to 79. Patients were allowed to have had prior anti-PD-1, anti-PD-L1 or anti-CTLA-4 therapy, and less than 45% of the dose-escalation patients had previously received checkpoint inhibitors. Partial responses were achieved by three dose-escalation patients, of whom one had hepatocellular carcinoma and two had cutaneous melanoma. The point of sequencing TCRbeta in the periphery was to test whether ivuxolimab changed TCR sequence diversity and drove clonal T-cell expansion. The paper covers the monotherapy dose-escalation part of the phase I ivuxolimab trial, which included N ≈ 50 patients.

CDR1 and CDR2 (DFQATT, SNEGSKA) derive from the germline V gene (reference sequence). The CDR3 runs 11 amino acids, cysteine and phenylalanine included. Of all the DNA, just the CDR3 is kept, 33 bases in frame from base 1. A distance of 8 bases separates the germline ends of V and J, which lose 5 bases and 4 bases respectively. Patients with a history of autoimmune disease or receiving systemic immunosuppression were excluded from the trial. In every dose cohort, peripheral blood was drawn for TCR sequencing at baseline, cycle 4 day 1, and cycle 7 day 1. The samples were taken from a phase I, first-in-human, multicenter, open-label dose-escalation trial of ivuxolimab. Adults with locally advanced or metastatic melanoma, renal cell, hepatocellular, or head and neck squamous cell carcinoma were enrolled in the trial. Before TCR sequencing, CD4+ T cells and CD8+ T cells were sorted from peripheral blood as separate populations.

Genomic DNA was extracted from sorted cells for sequencing of the TCRbeta CDR3 region. TCRbeta CDR3 regions were sequenced using the immunoSEQ Assay. In its TCRdb copy, this immuneACCESS table keeps in-frame sequences only and misses some clones. Where compared with another copy, unresolved V genes explain less than half of these, and the others have no known cause. The sample has 55,000 to 80,000 clones on record, roughly 84% of them singletons. Approximately 7.2% of the sample comes from the top ten. As for this clone: Its antigen has not been determined. No much larger clonotype is one base removed from it; base qualities were not supplied.

Overall results and qualifications from the work: Clonal expansion of both CD4+ and CD8+ blood T cells was observed from baseline to week 6 at doses 0.1 to 3.0 mg/kg. Low levels of normalized T-cell clonal expansion were also seen in some nonresponding patients. The antigen specificity of the peripheral T cells that underwent clonal expansion was not determined. After ivuxolimab, more expanded clones were found on average in CD8+ T cells than in CD4+ T cells. Partial responders in the 0.1-3.0 mg/kg groups had among the lowest normalized peripheral clonal expansion, especially among CD8+ T cells.

The clonotype originates from an adult with an advanced solid tumor such as melanoma, head and neck, liver or kidney cancer. The chain is assembled from TRBV20-1 and TRBJ1-2, with no reliable assignment of the D segment. The source was CD4+ or CD8+ T cells sorted from blood, collected in a trial of the OX40 agonist ivuxolimab. This receptor carries the CDR3 CSARDGYGYTF. The sequence in DNA is TGCAGTGCTCGTGATGGCTATGGCTACACCTTC.